This is a list of T cell receptor beta chains from one sample in a study of blood T cell repertoires in COVID-19. Data came from immunoSEQ multiplex PCR; TCRdb stores just in-frame clones and leaves some out. The sample yields 50,000 to 60,000 clones, approximately 89% seen once. Sequencing input: peripheral blood. The receptors were gathered from a man aged 80 or over with active or convalescent COVID-19. The CDR3 runs from the conserved cysteine through the conserved F or W. A D gene is named only where the DNA matches it firmly. Rows may omit the clone size; those that give it use once, few, many or a size class.

clone size	V gene	J gene	D gene	CDR3 protein	CDR3 DNA
.	TRBV5-8	TRBJ1-6	TRBD1	CASSLLQGVNSPLHF	TGTGCCAGCAGCTTGCTCCAGGGGGTTAATTCACCCCTCCACTTT
.	TRBV5-1	TRBJ2-3	TRBD1	CASSSSGTGTDTQYF	TGCGCCAGCAGCTCCTCCGGGACAGGCACAGATACGCAGTATTTT
.	TRBV9	TRBJ2-1	.	CASSTGRSYNEQFF	TGTGCCAGCAGTACAGGGCGCTCCTACAATGAGCAGTTCTTC
.	TRBV10-3	TRBJ1-1	.	CAISIEATEAFF	TGTGCCATCAGTATCGAGGCAACCGAAGCTTTCTTT
.	TRBV27	TRBJ2-1	TRBD2	CASSLRAGAAKYNEQFF	TGTGCCAGCAGTTTACGAGCGGGGGCCGCAAAGTACAATGAGCAGTTCTTC
.	TRBV9	TRBJ2-1	TRBD1	CASSPVGQNYNEQFF	TGTGCCAGCAGCCCCGTGGGACAGAATTACAATGAGCAGTTCTTC
.	TRBV7-2	TRBJ1-6	.	CASSLVSERGSSPLHF	TGTGCCAGCAGCTTAGTTTCGGAAAGAGGTAGTTCACCCCTCCACTTT
.	TRBV27	TRBJ2-5	TRBD1	CASSPRQGAETQYF	TGTGCCAGCAGTCCCCGACAGGGGGCAGAGACCCAGTACTTC
.	TRBV5-6	TRBJ2-1	.	CASSSLVRGNEQFF	TGTGCCAGCAGCTCGTTAGTTCGGGGTAATGAGCAGTTCTTC
.	TRBV20-1	TRBJ2-1	.	CSGRQWEQFF	TGCAGTGGGCGGCAATGGGAGCAGTTCTTC
once	TRBV4-3	TRBJ1-3	TRBD1	CASSRILRTGGDGNTIYF	TGCGCCAGCAGCCGCATCCTCCGGACAGGGGGCGATGGAAACACCATATATTTT
.	TRBV5-3	TRBJ1-6	.	CARSLPARSSPLHF	TGTGCCAGAAGCTTGCCTGCACGAAGCTCACCCCTCCACTTT